This paragraph covers one TCR beta chain sequence. The data derive from a study of sequential checkpoint blockade in melanoma. Clones were read by immunoSEQ multiplex PCR, and TCRdb kept only the in-frame ones, dropping some. The sample records about 6,200 clones, approximately 53% being singletons. The sample's treatment: randomized to nivolumab then ipilimumab (arm A) or the reverse (arm B). Sorted cells were live CD3+CD8+, lacking CD19 and CD56, from PBMCs. This receptor was taken from a human donor with melanoma. This material consisted of CD8+ T cells sorted from blood (inferred from file names), taken from a patient given nivolumab and ipilimumab in sequence.

CDR3: CASSFAGTGSSYNEQFF. Here the CDR3 DNA reads TGTGCCAGTAGCTTCGCCGGGACAGGCAGCTCCTACAATGAGCAGTTCTTC. The chain links TRBV19 to TRBJ2-1, with TRBD1 matching over 8 bases. V was pared by 6 bases and J by 0 bases, with 10 bases of the junction left unmatched. CDR1 is LNHDA and CDR2 is SQIVND in the germline V gene (reference sequence). CDR3 length: 17 residues. Complete variable domain (other parts from reference TRBV19 and TRBJ2-1): DGGITQSPKYLFRKEGQNVTLSCEQNLNHDAMYWYRQDPGQGLRLIYYSQIVNDFQKGDIAEGYSVSREKKESFPLTVTSAQKNPTAFYLCASSFAGTGSSYNEQFFGPGTRLTVL.